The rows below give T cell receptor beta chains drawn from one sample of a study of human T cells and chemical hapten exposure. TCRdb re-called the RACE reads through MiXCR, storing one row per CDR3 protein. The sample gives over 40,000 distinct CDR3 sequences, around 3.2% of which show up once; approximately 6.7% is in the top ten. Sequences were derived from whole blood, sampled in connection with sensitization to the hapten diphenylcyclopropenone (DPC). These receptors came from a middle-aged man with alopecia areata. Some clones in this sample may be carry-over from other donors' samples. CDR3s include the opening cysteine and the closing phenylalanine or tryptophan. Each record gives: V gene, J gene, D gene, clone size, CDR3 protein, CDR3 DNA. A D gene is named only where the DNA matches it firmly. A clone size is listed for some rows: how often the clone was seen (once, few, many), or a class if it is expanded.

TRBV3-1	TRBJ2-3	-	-	CASSQDTFSRYF	TGTGCCAGCAGCCAAGATACCTTCTCACGGTATTTT
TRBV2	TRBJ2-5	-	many	CASSEAVWNSETQYF	TGTGCCAGCAGTGAAGCGGTCTGGAACTCGGAGACCCAGTACTTC
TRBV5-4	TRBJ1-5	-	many	CASSLGAGNQPQHF	TGTGCCAGCAGCTTGGGGGCAGGGAATCAGCCCCAGCATTTT
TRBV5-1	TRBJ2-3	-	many	CASSLQYF	TGCGCCAGCAGCTTGCAGTATTTT
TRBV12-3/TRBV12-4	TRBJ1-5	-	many	CASTLQGGAQHF	TGTGCCAGCACCCTTCAAGGAGGTGCCCAGCATTTT
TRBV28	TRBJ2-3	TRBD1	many	CASSLGTGHTDTQYF	TGTGCCAGCAGTTTAGGGACAGGCCACACAGATACGCAGTATTTT
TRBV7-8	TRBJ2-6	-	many	CASSAQSSGANVLTF	TGTGCCAGCAGCGCCCAGAGCTCTGGGGCCAACGTCCTGACTTTC
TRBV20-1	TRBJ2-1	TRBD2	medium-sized	CSANAGTSSYNEQFF	TGCAGTGCTAACGCCGGGACTAGCTCCTACAATGAGCAGTTCTTC
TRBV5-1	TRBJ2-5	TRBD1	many	CASSLPGQQETQYF	TGCGCCAGCAGCTTGCCGGGACAGCAAGAGACCCAGTACTTC
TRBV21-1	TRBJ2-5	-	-	CASTYRQEPRRTQYF	TGTGCCAGCACCTACCGACAGGAGCCACGGAGGACCCAGTACTTC
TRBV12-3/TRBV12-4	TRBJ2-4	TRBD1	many	CASSSMHRGLAKNIQYF	TGTGCCAGCAGCTCAATGCACAGGGGGCTAGCCAAAAACATTCAGTACTTC
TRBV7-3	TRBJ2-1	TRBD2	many	CASSLRVSGRDNEQFF	TGTGCCAGCAGCTTAAGGGTGAGCGGGAGGGACAATGAGCAGTTCTTC
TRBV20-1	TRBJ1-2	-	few	CSASRSDGYTF	TGCAGTGCTAGTCGTTCGGATGGCTACACCTTC
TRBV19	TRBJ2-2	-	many	CASSQAFGAGELFF	TGTGCCAGTAGTCAGGCCTTTGGGGCCGGGGAGCTGTTTTTT
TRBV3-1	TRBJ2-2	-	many	CASSQVLAGRNTGELFF	TGTGCCAGCAGCCAAGTGCTGGCGGGAAGAAACACCGGGGAGCTGTTTTTT
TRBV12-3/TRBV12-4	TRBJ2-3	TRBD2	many	CASRRTSGPTDTQYF	TGTGCCAGCAGACGAACTAGCGGCCCTACAGATACGCAGTATTTT
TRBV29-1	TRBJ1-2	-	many	CSVDPGPPSYGYTF	TGCAGCGTAGACCCTGGACCGCCGTCCTATGGCTACACCTTC
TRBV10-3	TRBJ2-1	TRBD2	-	CAISEIAGGGFF	TGTGCCATCAGTGAAATAGCGGGAGGTGGGTTCTTC
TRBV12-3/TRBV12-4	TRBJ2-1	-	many	CASSLGRSSYNEQFF	TGTGCCAGCAGTTTAGGCCGGAGCTCCTACAATGAGCAGTTCTTC
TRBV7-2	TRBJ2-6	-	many	CASSQDKTGANVLTF	TGTGCCAGCAGCCAAGACAAGACTGGGGCCAACGTCCTGACTTTC
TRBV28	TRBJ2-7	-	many	CASSPRPSTREQYF	TGTGCCAGCAGTCCGAGACCTAGCACCCGCGAGCAGTACTTC
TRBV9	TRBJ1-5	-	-	CASSQGPHQPQHF	TGTGCCAGCAGCCAGGGACCTCATCAGCCCCAGCATTTT
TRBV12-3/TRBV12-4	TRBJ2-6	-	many	CASRASRAGFVLTF	TGTGCCAGCAGAGCCAGCAGGGCTGGGTTCGTCCTGACTTTC
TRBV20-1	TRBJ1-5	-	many	CSSGEGSNSNQPQHF	TGCAGTTCCGGGGAAGGGTCGAATAGCAATCAGCCCCAGCATTTT
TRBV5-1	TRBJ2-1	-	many	CASRWQEGLGNEQFF	TGCGCCAGCAGGTGGCAGGAAGGTTTGGGGAATGAGCAGTTCTTC
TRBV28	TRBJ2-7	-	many	CASSPRDGPKVFEQYF	TGTGCCAGCAGTCCCCGTGACGGGCCCAAGGTGTTCGAGCAGTACTTC
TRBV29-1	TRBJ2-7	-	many	CSVREMGEQYF	TGCAGCGTTCGGGAGATGGGGGAGCAGTACTTC
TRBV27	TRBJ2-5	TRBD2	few	CASGGTSGRVRETQYF	TGTGCCAGCGGAGGGACTAGCGGGAGAGTCAGAGAGACCCAGTACTTC
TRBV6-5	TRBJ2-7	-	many	CASGEYEQYF	TGTGCCAGCGGGGAGTACGAGCAGTACTTC
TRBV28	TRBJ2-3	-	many	CASSFGGAGTDTQYF	TGTGCCAGCAGTTTCGGAGGAGCGGGCACAGATACGCAGTATTTT
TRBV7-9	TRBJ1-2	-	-	CASSEERAGRSYGYTF	TGTGCCAGCAGCGAGGAACGGGCGGGCCGCAGCTATGGCTACACCTTC
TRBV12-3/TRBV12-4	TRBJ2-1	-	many	CASTDGNNEQFF	TGTGCCAGCACTGACGGAAACAATGAGCAGTTCTTC
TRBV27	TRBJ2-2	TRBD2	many	CASSLSTSGSTGELFF	TGTGCCAGCAGTTTGAGTACTAGCGGGAGCACCGGGGAGCTGTTTTTT
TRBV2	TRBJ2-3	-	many	CASGTKGTDTQYF	TGTGCCAGCGGGACGAAGGGCACAGATACGCAGTATTTT
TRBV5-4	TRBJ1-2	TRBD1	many	CASSPRQGNYGYTF	TGTGCCAGCAGCCCAAGACAGGGGAACTATGGCTACACCTTC
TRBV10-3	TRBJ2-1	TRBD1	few	CATRGTGASEFYNEQFF	TGTGCCACGCGAGGGACAGGGGCCTCCGAATTCTACAATGAGCAGTTCTTC
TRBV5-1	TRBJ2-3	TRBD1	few	CASSRDRAGTDTQYF	TGCGCCAGCAGCCGGGACAGGGCCGGGACAGATACGCAGTATTTT
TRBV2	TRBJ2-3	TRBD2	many	CASKAGGDTQYF	TGTGCCAGCAAAGCGGGAGGGGATACGCAGTATTTT
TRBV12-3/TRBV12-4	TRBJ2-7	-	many	CASSPGERVYEQYF	TGTGCCAGCAGTCCGGGGGAGAGGGTTTACGAGCAGTACTTC
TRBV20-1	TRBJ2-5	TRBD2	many	CSVERGGETQYF	TGCAGTGTCGAGCGGGGGGGCGAGACCCAGTACTTC
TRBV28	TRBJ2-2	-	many	CASSSGTTNTGELFF	TGTGCCAGCAGTTCCGGGACCACGAACACCGGGGAGCTGTTTTTT
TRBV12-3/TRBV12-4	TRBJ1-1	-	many	CASSWTGEETEAFF	TGTGCCAGCTCGTGGACGGGTGAGGAGACTGAAGCTTTCTTT
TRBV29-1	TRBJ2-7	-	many	CSVEGGSSDEQYF	TGCAGCGTTGAAGGGGGGAGCAGCGACGAGCAGTACTTC
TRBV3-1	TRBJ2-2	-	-	CASSQAGPDTGGLFF	TGTGCCAGCAGCCAAGCGGGGCCGGACACCGGGGGGCTGTTTTTT
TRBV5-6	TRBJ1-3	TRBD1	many	CASSSGTGGSGNTIYF	TGTGCCAGCAGCTCCGGGACAGGGGGCTCTGGAAACACCATATATTTT
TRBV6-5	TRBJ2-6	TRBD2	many	CASKTGGSGANVLTF	TGTGCCAGCAAAACGGGAGGTTCGGGGGCCAACGTCCTGACTTTC
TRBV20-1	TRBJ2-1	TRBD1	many	CSAPFVTGAEVTTYNEQFF	TGCAGTGCGCCGTTCGTGACAGGGGCAGAGGTTACTACGTACAATGAGCAGTTCTTC
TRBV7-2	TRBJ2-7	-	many	CASSFGPLYEQYF	TGTGCCAGCAGCTTCGGACCACTCTACGAGCAGTACTTC
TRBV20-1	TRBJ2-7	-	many	CSARTHRRATYEQYF	TGCAGTGCTAGAACGCACCGGCGGGCGACCTACGAGCAGTACTTC
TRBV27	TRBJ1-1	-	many	CASSFVHGGGGTEAFF	TGTGCCAGCAGTTTTGTTCACGGGGGAGGTGGCACTGAAGCTTTCTTT
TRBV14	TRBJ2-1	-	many	CASSQDSVYEQFF	TGTGCCAGCAGCCAAGATTCGGTCTACGAGCAGTTCTTC
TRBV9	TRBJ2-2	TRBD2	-	CASSVAGTSFTGELFF	TGTGCCAGCAGCGTCGCCGGGACTAGCTTCACCGGGGAGCTGTTTTTT
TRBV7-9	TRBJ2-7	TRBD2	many	CASSTGTSSYEQYF	TGTGCCAGCAGCACCGGGACTAGCTCCTACGAGCAGTACTTC
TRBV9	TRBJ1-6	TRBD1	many	CARSVATGGNSPLHF	TGTGCCAGAAGCGTAGCAACAGGGGGCAATTCACCCCTCCACTTT
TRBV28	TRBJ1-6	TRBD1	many	CASRPGQGVNSPLHF	TGTGCCAGCAGACCGGGACAGGGGGTTAATTCACCCCTCCACTTT